This TCR beta chain came from a study of human T cells and chemical hapten exposure. Study background: The scalp of each patient received a weekly diphenylcyclopropenone dose for the full roughly 23-week study.

The study, taken as a whole, reports: With alopecia, donors may have immune responses unlike healthy people's.

Details on this clonotype: Its antigen is as yet unknown.

TCRdb re-called the RACE reads with MiXCR, one entry per CDR3 protein. The table shows roughly 38,000 distinct CDR3 sequences, with about 7.6% occurring only once. Germline CDR1 reads MGHRA; CDR2 reads YSYEKL. The J segment lost 1 base and the V segment lost 5 bases, leaving 7 bases of the junction unmatched. The CDR3 is 15 residues long. This sample's time point: pre-sensitization, week 0. The treatment here: therapeutic diphenylcyclopropenone sensitization with weekly scalp DPC. V is TRBV4-1 and J is TRBJ1-1; 7 nucleotides match TRBD1. The sequencing here drew on whole blood, taken in connection with sensitization to the hapten diphenylcyclopropenone (DPC). This TCR derives from a woman aged 50 to 65 with alopecia areata. Some clones in this sample may be carry-over from other donors' samples. CDR3 bases: TGCGCCAGCAGCAGACAGGGAACTGAGAACACTGAAGCTTTCTTT. Amino acid sequence: CASSRQGTENTEAFF.